This T cell receptor (beta chain) was obtained from a study of OX40 agonist ivuxolimab in advanced cancers. Patients were excluded for autoimmune disease history or systemic immunosuppression. This clone was observed a single time. Generated by immunoSEQ multiplex PCR, the TCRdb table keeps only in-frame clones and is missing some. The profile covers 65,000 to 95,000 clones, with approximately 85% appearing a single time and more than 3.5% taken by the ten largest. After removal of 4 bases from V and 1 base from J, the junction contained 2 bases not matched to a gene. From germline, CDR1 is SGHRS and CDR2 YFSETQ. The CDR3 length is 15 residues.

The sequence derives from an adult with an advanced solid tumor such as melanoma, head and neck, liver or kidney cancer. The rearrangement uses TRBV5-1 and TRBJ1-5; 10 positions match TRBD1. This sample comprised CD4+ or CD8+ T cells sorted from blood, obtained in a trial of the OX40 agonist ivuxolimab. In DNA form, the CDR3 reads TGCGCCAGCAGCCCGGGACAGGGGAGCAATCAGCCCCAGCATTTT. It specifies CASSPGQGSNQPQHF.